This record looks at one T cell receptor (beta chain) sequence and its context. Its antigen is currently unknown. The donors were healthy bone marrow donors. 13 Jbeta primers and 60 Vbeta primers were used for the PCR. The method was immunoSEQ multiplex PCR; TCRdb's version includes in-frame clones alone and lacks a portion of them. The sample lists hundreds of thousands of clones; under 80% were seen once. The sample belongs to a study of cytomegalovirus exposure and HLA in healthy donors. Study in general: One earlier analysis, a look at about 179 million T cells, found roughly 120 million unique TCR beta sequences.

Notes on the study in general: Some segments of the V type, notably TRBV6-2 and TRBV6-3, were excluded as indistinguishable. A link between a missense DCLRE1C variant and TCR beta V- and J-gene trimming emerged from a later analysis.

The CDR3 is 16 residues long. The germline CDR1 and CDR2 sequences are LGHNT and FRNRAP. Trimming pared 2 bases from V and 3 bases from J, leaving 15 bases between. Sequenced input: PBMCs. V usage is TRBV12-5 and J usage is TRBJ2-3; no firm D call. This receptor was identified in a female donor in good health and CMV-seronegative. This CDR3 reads CASGLLAVSRTDTQYF. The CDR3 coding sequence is TGTGCTAGTGGTTTGCTTGCGGTTAGTAGGACAGATACGCAGTATTTT. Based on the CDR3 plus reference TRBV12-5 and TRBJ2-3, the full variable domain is DARVTQTPRHKVTEMGQEVTMRCQPILGHNTVFWYRQTMMQGLELLAYFRNRAPLDDSGMPKDRFSAEMPDATLATLKIQPSEPRDSAVYFCASGLLAVSRTDTQYFGPGTRLTVL.